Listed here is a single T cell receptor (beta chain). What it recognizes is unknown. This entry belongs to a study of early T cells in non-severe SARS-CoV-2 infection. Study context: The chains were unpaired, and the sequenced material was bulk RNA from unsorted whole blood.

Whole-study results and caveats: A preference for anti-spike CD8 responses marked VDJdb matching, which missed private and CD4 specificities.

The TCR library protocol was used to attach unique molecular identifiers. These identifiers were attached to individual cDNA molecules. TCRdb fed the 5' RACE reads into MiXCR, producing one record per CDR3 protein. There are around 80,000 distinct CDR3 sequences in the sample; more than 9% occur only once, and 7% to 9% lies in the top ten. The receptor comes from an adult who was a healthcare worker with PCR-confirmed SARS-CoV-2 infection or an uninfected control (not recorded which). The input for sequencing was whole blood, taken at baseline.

DNA of the CDR3: TGTGCCAGCAGTTACCGGGACAGCCTCCAAGAGACCCAGTACTTC. Translation gives CASSYRDSLQETQYF. This chain connects TRBV6-6 to TRBJ2-5; 7 bases agree with TRBD1. This CDR3 region has 15 residues. The trim removed 2 bases at V and 1 base at J, leaving 4 bases unmatched. The V gene's germline CDR1 is MNHNY and CDR2 SVGAGI (reference sequence).